The 20 T cell receptor beta chains given below trace back to one sample, sequenced in a study of early T cells in non-severe SARS-CoV-2 infection. Each CDR3 protein gets one entry after TCRdb re-called the 5' RACE reads with MiXCR. The sample has about 82,000 distinct CDR3 sequences, over 10% seen once; the top ten hold about 6.4%. The sample was whole blood. The receptors derive from an adult who was a healthcare worker with PCR-confirmed SARS-CoV-2 infection or an uninfected control (not recorded which).

This clonotype was seen only once. The chain has TRBV5-1 and TRBJ1-4; D is unresolved. Trimming left V 2 bases short and J 5 bases short, with 13 bases between. The CDR3 totals 15 residues. Per the germline V gene, CDR1 is SGHRS and CDR2 is YFSETQ. CDR3 coding DNA: TGCGCCAGCAGCTTCTCTGGGGATTTAAATGAAAAACTGTTTTTT. This encodes CASSFSGDLNEKLFF.

This chain uses TRBV2 with TRBJ2-3, with unresolved D. Germline V gives CDR1 SNHLY, CDR2 FYNNEI. The length of the CDR3 is 11 residues. Trimming cost V 2 bases and J 5 bases, with 2 bases left between them. The CDR3 region is CASSERDTQYF. The CDR3 region has the DNA TGTGCCAGCAGTGAACGAGATACGCAGTATTTT.

This clonotype was counted between two and nine times. This rearrangement joins TRBV4-1 to TRBJ1-4, with 9 bases lining up with TRBD1. The CDR3 runs to 17 residues. Germline CDR1 is MGHRA and CDR2 is YSYEKL. The V segment lost 1 base and the J segment 5 bases; nucleotides outside the gene matches: 8. The chain's CDR3 is CASSQAFLGTGNEKLFF. CDR3 nucleotide sequence: TGCGCCAGCAGCCAAGCTTTCCTCGGGACAGGGAATGAAAAACTGTTTTTT.

The chain links TRBV12-3 or TRBV12-4 to TRBJ1-3; D remains unclear. CDR3 length equals 14 residues. The V gene lost 6 bases and the J gene lost 0 bases, with 9 bases spanning the gap. The CDR3 DNA reads as TGTGCCAGCAGCATACAGAGCTCTGGAAACACCATATATTTT. Its translation: CASSIQSSGNTIYF.

This clonotype was observed many times. The gene calls are TRBV10-3 and TRBJ2-3; a weak D match, TRBD2 (6 bases). Per germline, CDR1 ENHRY and CDR2 SYGVKD. This CDR3 contains 15 residues. The V end was cut by 2 bases, the J end by 5 bases, with 14 bases between. The DNA of the CDR3 is TGTGCCATCAGTGAGACTAGCCCCCCGGGAGATACGCAGTATTTT. Its translation is CAISETSPPGDTQYF.

In this sample, this clonotype turned up a few times. The chain joins TRBV10-1 to TRBJ2-7; TRBD1 aligns across 7 bases. The CDR3 sequence is 13 residues long. Trimming removed 5 bases from V and 2 bases from J; junction bases left unmatched: 3. Germline loops: CDR1 WNHNN, CDR2 SYGVQD (reference sequence). This chain's CDR3 is CASSFGQAYEQYF. Here the CDR3 DNA reads TGCGCCAGCAGTTTCGGACAGGCCTACGAGCAGTACTTC.

This clonotype was seen many times. The rearrangement uses TRBV5-1 and TRBJ1-1; 9 bases fit TRBD1. The CDR3 spans 13 residues. Germline CDR1 is SGHRS and CDR2 is YFSETQ. The junction had 1 base not matched to a gene; V was cut back by 3 bases and J by 4 bases. The CDR3 loop is CASSSTGGTEAFF. The CDR3 coding sequence is TGCGCCAGCAGCTCGACAGGGGGCACTGAAGCTTTCTTT.

In its sample, this clonotype was seen many times. This rearrangement joins TRBV6-5 to TRBJ1-2; D gene uncertain. There are 14 residues in the CDR3. CDR1 and CDR2 (germline): MNHEY, SVGAGI. V lost 6 bases to trimming and J lost 6 bases, with 17 bases between them. In nucleotides, the CDR3 is TGTGCCAGCAGCTCTACCCAGTTACTCGATGGCTACACCTTC. Protein product: CASSSTQLLDGYTF.

This clonotype showed up many times. The chain has TRBV20-1 and TRBJ2-1; D is undetermined. Germline lookup yields CDR1 DFQATT and CDR2 SNEGSKA (reference sequence). This CDR3 region has 16 residues. The ends were cut back, 5 bases at V and 0 bases at J, with 17 bases in the middle. The CDR3 DNA reads as TGCAGTGCTGGGTCCCTTCAGGCCAGCTCCTACAATGAGCAGTTCTTC. Translating gives CSAGSLQASSYNEQFF.

The chain is built from TRBV6-5 and TRBJ2-3; D call uncertain. Germline CDR1 MNHEY, CDR2 SVGAGI. V dropped 6 bases and J dropped 4 bases, with 14 bases sitting between them. The CDR3 is made up of 14 amino acids. CDR3 sequence: CASSPQFRADTQYF. CDR3 bases: TGTGCCAGCAGCCCCCAATTTAGGGCAGATACGCAGTATTTT.

This clonotype was seen many times. The chain links TRBV2 to TRBJ2-1, with 7 bases identical to TRBD1. The CDR3 consists of 13 residues. The V gene end was trimmed by 6 bases and the J gene end by 7 bases; junction bases not matched to a gene: 6. Per germline, CDR1 SNHLY and CDR2 FYNNEI. In DNA form, the CDR3 reads TGTGCCAGCAGACCAGGGGGACAGAATGAGCAGTTCTTC. It yields the protein CASRPGGQNEQFF.

The CDR3 DNA sequence: TGCAGTGCCCACTCGAGCGGGATCACCGGGGAGCTGTTTTTT. Translated, it gives CSAHSSGITGELFF. The rearrangement uses TRBV20-1 and TRBJ2-2; 7 nucleotides match TRBD2. CDR1 DFQATT and CDR2 SNEGSKA come from the germline V gene (reference sequence). The junction had 8 bases not matched to a gene; V was cut back by 6 bases and J by 4 bases. The CDR3 is 14 amino acids.

The chain employs TRBV15 and TRBJ2-1; 7 positions match TRBD2. Germline CDR1 reads LNHNV; CDR2 reads YYDKDF (reference sequence). The J segment lost 0 bases and the V segment lost 4 bases, leaving 3 bases of the junction unmatched. This CDR3 is 15 amino acids long. CDR3 amino acids: CATSNGGSSYNEQFF. The CDR3 bases are TGTGCCACCAGCAACGGGGGGAGCTCCTACAATGAGCAGTTCTTC.

The chain is built from TRBV7-9 and TRBJ1-2, with D tentatively TRBD1 (5 bases). Germline V gives CDR1 SEHNR, CDR2 FQNEAQ (reference sequence). V gave up 5 bases and J gave up 4 bases, with 8 bases separating them. There are 12 residues in the CDR3. The CDR3 loop is CASSTGGYGYTF. The CDR3 region has the DNA TGTGCCAGCAGCACGGGGGGCTATGGCTACACCTTC.

This clonotype was seen a few times. The chain links TRBV7-8 to TRBJ1-6; TRBD1 is a possible D gene (6 bases). V lost 2 bases and J 5 bases, leaving 7 bases between the germline ends. The CDR3 has 14 amino acids. The germline gives CDR1 SGHVS, CDR2 FQNEAQ. The CDR3: CASSLRTDNSPLHF. CDR3 DNA sequence: TGTGCCAGCAGCTTAAGGACAGATAATTCACCCCTCCACTTT.

This clonotype showed up many times. V usage is TRBV7-9 and J usage is TRBJ2-1; 12 nucleotides match TRBD1. The CDR3 has 14 residues. V was pared by 7 bases and J by 10 bases, with 8 bases of the junction left unmatched. Germline CDR1 is SEHNR and CDR2 is FQNEAQ (reference sequence). The CDR3 loop is CASILSGTGGEQFF. The CDR3 DNA is TGTGCCAGCATCCTTTCGGGGACAGGGGGCGAGCAGTTCTTC.

This clonotype was seen only a few times. The gene calls are TRBV10-1 and TRBJ2-7; no definite D call. Trimming took off 2 bases at V and 3 bases at J, with 14 bases between the two ends. This CDR3 is 15 amino acids long. Germline-derived CDR1 and CDR2 are WNHNN and SYGVQD (reference sequence). The CDR3 protein is CASSETRRPDYEQYF. DNA for the CDR3: TGCGCCAGCAGTGAGACTCGGCGCCCAGACTACGAGCAGTACTTC.

Details on this clonotype: The junction does not match germline at one end; this may be a read error. This chain links TRBV9 with TRBJ1-1, with TRBD1 matching 8 bases. In germline, CDR1 is SGDLS, CDR2 YYNGEE. The CDR3 runs to 16 residues. In DNA, the CDR3 is TGTACCAGCAGCCCTAGGGACAGGAGTATGAACACTGAAGCTTTCTTT. Translating it yields CTSSPRDRSMNTEAFF.

This clonotype was seen a few times. The rearrangement links TRBV7-2 to TRBJ2-1; the match to TRBD2 covers 15 bases. The CDR3 is 18 residues long. Germline CDR1 reads SGHTA; CDR2 reads FQGNSA. Trimming took 5 bases from V and 7 from J; bases not matched to a gene: 12. DNA of the CDR3: TGTGCCAGCAGCCCTTGGACTAGCGGGAGGGCCGCGTTGAATGAGCAGTTCTTC. Protein: CASSPWTSGRAALNEQFF.

This clonotype was seen repeatedly, ten times or more. V usage is TRBV3-1 and J usage is TRBJ2-7, with D maybe TRBD1 (6 bases). Trimming stripped 1 base from V and 0 bases from J, with 16 bases between. Per the germline V gene, CDR1 is LGHDT and CDR2 is YNNKEL (reference sequence). CDR3 size: 17 residues. CDR3 sequence: CASSQVLSRDNSYEQYF. CDR3 DNA: TGTGCCAGCAGCCAAGTTCTCTCAAGGGACAACTCCTACGAGCAGTACTTC.